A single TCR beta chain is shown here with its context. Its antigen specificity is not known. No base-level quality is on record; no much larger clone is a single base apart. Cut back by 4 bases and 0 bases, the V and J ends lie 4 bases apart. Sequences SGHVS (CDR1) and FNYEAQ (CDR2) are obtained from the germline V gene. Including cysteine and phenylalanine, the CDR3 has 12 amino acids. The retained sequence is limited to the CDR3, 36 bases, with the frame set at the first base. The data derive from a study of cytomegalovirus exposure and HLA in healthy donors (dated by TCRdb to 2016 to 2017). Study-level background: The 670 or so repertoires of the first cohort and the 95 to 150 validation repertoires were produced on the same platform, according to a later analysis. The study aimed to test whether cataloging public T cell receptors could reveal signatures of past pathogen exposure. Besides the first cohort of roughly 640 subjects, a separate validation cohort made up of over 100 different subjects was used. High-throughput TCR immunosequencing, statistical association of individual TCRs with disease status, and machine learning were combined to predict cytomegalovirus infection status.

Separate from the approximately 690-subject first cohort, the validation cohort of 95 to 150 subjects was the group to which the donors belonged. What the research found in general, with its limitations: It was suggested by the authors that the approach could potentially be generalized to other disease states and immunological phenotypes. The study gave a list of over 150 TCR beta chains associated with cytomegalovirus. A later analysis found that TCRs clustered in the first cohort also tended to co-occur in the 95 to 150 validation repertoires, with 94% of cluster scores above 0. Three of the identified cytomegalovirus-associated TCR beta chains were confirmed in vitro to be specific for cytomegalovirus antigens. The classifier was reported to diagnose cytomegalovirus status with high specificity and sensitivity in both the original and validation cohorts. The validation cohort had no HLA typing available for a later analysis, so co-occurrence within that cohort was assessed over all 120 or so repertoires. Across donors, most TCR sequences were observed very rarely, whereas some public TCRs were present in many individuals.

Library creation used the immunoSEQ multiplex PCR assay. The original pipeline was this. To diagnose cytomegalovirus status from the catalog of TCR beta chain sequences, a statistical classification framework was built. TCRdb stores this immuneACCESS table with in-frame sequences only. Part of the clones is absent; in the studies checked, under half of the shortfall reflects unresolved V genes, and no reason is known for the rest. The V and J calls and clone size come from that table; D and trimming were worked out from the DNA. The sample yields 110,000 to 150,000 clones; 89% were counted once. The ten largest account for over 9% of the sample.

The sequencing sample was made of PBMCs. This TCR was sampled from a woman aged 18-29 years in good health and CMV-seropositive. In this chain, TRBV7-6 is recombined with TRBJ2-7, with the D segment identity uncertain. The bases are TGTGCCAGCAGCTCGTCCTCCTACGAGCAGTACTTC. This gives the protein CASSSSSYEQYF.